The 11 T cell receptor beta chains given below trace back to one sample, sequenced in a study of graft-versus-host responses after intestinal transplantation. Antigen specificity for these receptors is unknown. Measured with immunoSEQ multiplex PCR; TCRdb has only the in-frame clones, and not every one. Of about 120,000 clones in the sample, roughly 93% were seen once. This specimen consisted of unstimulated CD8+ T cells sorted from spleen or lymph node cells, obtained before transplant. The receptors derive from a human donor who was the organ donor for an intestinal transplant.

The chain has TRBV7-9 and TRBJ2-3; 14 bases are a match to TRBD2. The CDR3 runs to 17 residues. Trimming cost V 4 bases and J 7 bases; bases outside gene matches: 10. Germline V gene sequence: CDR1 SEHNR, CDR2 FQNEAQ (reference sequence). CDR3 bases: TGTGCCAGCAGCTCCGAACCGGGACTAGCGGGAGCGCATACGCAGTATTTT. Translation: CASSSEPGLAGAHTQYF.

This clone was seen only once. The J gene is TRBJ2-7, the V gene TRBV27; no definite D call. The V and J ends lost 4 bases and 4 bases respectively, with 17 bases between them. Looked up from germline, CDR1 is MNHEY and CDR2 is SMNVEV (reference sequence). The CDR3 totals 15 residues. CDR3 sequence: CASSYAAGPFYEQYF. DNA for the CDR3: TGTGCCAGCAGTTACGCGGCAGGACCTTTTTACGAGCAGTACTTC.

This sequence joins TRBV7-2 and TRBJ2-7, with 7 bases identical to TRBD1. Trimming took 5 bases from V and 6 from J; bases not matched to a gene: 4. This CDR3 has 12 residues. Germline V gene sequence: CDR1 SGHTA, CDR2 FQGNSA. DNA for the CDR3: TGTGCCAGCAGCCTTGGGACAGTCGAGCAGTACTTC. This encodes CASSLGTVEQYF.

The chain recombines TRBV6-5 with TRBJ1-1, with a possible D match to TRBD1 (5 bases). CDR3 length: 12 residues. Germline CDR1 is MNHEY and CDR2 is SVGAGI. V was shortened by 6 bases and J by 6 bases, with 11 bases between the two germline ends. The CDR3 sequence is CASSQGLAEAFF. CDR3 coding DNA: TGTGCCAGCAGCCAGGGTCTGGCTGAAGCTTTCTTT.

This chain uses TRBV6-6 with TRBJ2-5; either TRBD1 or TRBD2 may fit D (5 bases each). Per germline, CDR1 MNHNY and CDR2 SVGAGI (reference sequence). The CDR3 is 12 amino acids. V lost 2 bases and J lost 5, with 6 bases in between. The DNA for the CDR3 is TGTGCCAGCAGTTACAGGGACGAGACCCAGTACTTC. This codes for CASSYRDETQYF.

The chain carries TRBV5-4 and TRBJ2-7, with 13 positions matching TRBD2. V dropped 0 bases and J dropped 4; count of bases not matched to a gene: 1. CDR1 is SGHNT, CDR2 YYREEE, per germline (reference sequence). The CDR3 spans 15 residues. The CDR3 loop reads CASSLGTSGRYEQYF. Here the CDR3 DNA reads TGTGCCAGCAGCTTGGGGACTAGCGGGAGATACGAGCAGTACTTC.

Regarding this clone: Other nucleotide sequences in the sample specify the same CDR3. The chain links TRBV7-9 to TRBJ1-4; a weak D match, TRBD1 (6 bases). Trimming removed 5 bases from V and 8 bases from J, with 15 bases in between. The CDR3 is 14 residues long. CDR1 and CDR2 (germline): SEHNR, FQNEAQ (reference sequence). CDR3 in DNA: TGTGCCAGCAGCCAAGGGGGGTTAGGGGAAAAACTGTTTTTT. It codes for CASSQGGLGEKLFF.

CDR3 coding DNA: TGTGCCAGCAGCAAAGAGCTAGCGGGAGCCTACGAGCAGTACTTC. As protein: CASSKELAGAYEQYF. The chain combines TRBV21-1 with TRBJ2-7; the D call TRBD2 from the table was never checked on the DNA. TRBV21-1 is a listed pseudogene. CDR3 length equals 15 residues.

The chain employs TRBV6-1 and TRBJ2-1; D is undetermined. Trimming took 2 bases from V and 4 from J, leaving 15 bases between them. The CDR3 runs to 16 residues. Germline values: CDR1 MNHNS, CDR2 SASEGT. CDR3 bases: TGTGCCAGCAGTGAATATAGCTCAAACCCTTACAATGAGCAGTTCTTC. Its protein is CASSEYSSNPYNEQFF.

The chain has TRBV4-2 and TRBJ2-2; 14 nucleotides agree with TRBD2. There are 18 residues in the CDR3. Germline V CDR1 and CDR2: LGHNA, YNFKEQ. After removal of 5 bases from V and 3 bases from J, the junction contained 8 bases not matched to a gene. CDR3 coding DNA: TGTGCCAGCAGCAGTTCCGGGACTAGCGGGGGTCACACCGGGGAGCTGTTTTTT. As protein: CASSSSGTSGGHTGELFF.

The chain employs TRBV9 and TRBJ2-3; D gene ambiguous. Germline CDR1 and CDR2: SGDLS and YYNGEE. The CDR3 contains 11 residues. Trimming took 0 bases from V and 4 from J, leaving 0 bases between them. As DNA, the CDR3 is TGTGCCAGCAGCGTAGCAGATACGCAGTATTTT. This encodes CASSVADTQYF.